The next 28 T cell receptor beta chains were all read from a single sample in a study of T cell changes during pregnancy in multiple sclerosis. The data were produced by immunoSEQ multiplex PCR, yet TCRdb's version contains in-frame clones alone and is incomplete. The sample contains around 74,000 clones, more than 85% of which appear only once. The sample in question was peripheral blood, obtained before pregnancy. These receptors were collected from a female donor with multiple sclerosis, enrolled in a pregnancy study.

The chain combines TRBV14 with TRBJ1-3; D remains unclear. The germline V gene has CDR1 SGHDN and CDR2 FVKESK. V was clipped by 0 bases and J by 5 bases, with 5 bases between them. CDR3 length equals 13 residues. The CDR3 bases are TGTGCCAGCAGCCAAGATCTTCGAAACACCATATATTTT. It yields the protein CASSQDLRNTIYF.

The chain combines TRBV5-4 with TRBJ2-2, with 7 bases identical to TRBD1. Trimming cost V 0 bases and J 8 bases; bases outside gene matches: 4. Per the germline V gene, CDR1 is SGHNT and CDR2 is YYREEE (reference sequence). This CDR3 has 14 residues. CDR3 region: CASSLEQGTGELFF. The CDR3 coding sequence is TGTGCCAGCAGCTTGGAACAGGGGACGGGGGAGCTGTTTTTT.

J is TRBJ1-2 and V is TRBV6-6; unclear D gene. There are 11 residues in the CDR3. The V gene lost 7 bases and the J gene lost 3 bases, with 6 bases spanning the gap. Germline loops: CDR1 MNHNY, CDR2 SVGAGI (reference sequence). Written as DNA, the CDR3 is TGTGCCAGCACGGACTACTATGGCTACACCTTC. It is translated as CASTDYYGYTF.

The sample holds a few counts of this clone. The CDR3 DNA reads as TGTGCCAGCAGTGAAAGGACAGCCACCAGTAATTCACCCCTCCACTTT. Translation gives CASSERTATSNSPLHF. The chain couples TRBV2 to TRBJ1-6; the D gene is possibly TRBD1 (6 bases). Deletions cut 2 bases from V and 6 bases from J, with 14 bases between. The CDR3 is 16 residues long. From germline, CDR1 is SNHLY and CDR2 FYNNEI.

The J gene is TRBJ2-7, the V gene TRBV30, with D unclear. Germline V lookup: CDR1 GTSNPN, CDR2 SVGIG (reference sequence). Trimming left V 0 bases short and J 4 bases short, with 7 bases between. The CDR3 is 12 residues long. DNA of the CDR3: TGTGCCTGGAGTGTTTTCAGTTACGAGCAGTACTTC. Residues: CAWSVFSYEQYF.

This clone was found once. The V and J genes are TRBV5-1 and TRBJ2-4; TRBD1 aligns across 9 bases. Trimming cost V 2 bases and J 7 bases; bases outside gene matches: 4. CDR1 and CDR2 (germline): SGHRS, YFSETQ. The CDR3 spans 14 residues. CDR3 sequence reads: CASSFGQGQNIQYF. The DNA for the CDR3 is TGCGCCAGCAGCTTCGGACAGGGGCAGAACATTCAGTACTTC.

This chain uses TRBV18 with TRBJ1-1; TRBD1 is a possible D gene (6 bases). This CDR3 contains 13 residues. In germline, CDR1 is KGHSH, CDR2 LQKENI. Deletions cut 2 bases from V and 7 bases from J, with 11 bases between. Written as DNA, the CDR3 is TGTGCCAGCTCACCAGACCCAGGGGTTGAAGCTTTCTTT. This codes for CASSPDPGVEAFF.

The CDR3 DNA reads as TGTGCCAGCAGCATCCAGATGACAGGGATCACTGAAGCTTTCTTT. It codes for CASSIQMTGITEAFF. The chain combines TRBV7-9 with TRBJ1-1; 7 bases map to TRBD1. CDR1 is SEHNR and CDR2 is FQNEAQ in the germline V gene (reference sequence). This CDR3 contains 15 residues. V shed 5 bases and J 4 bases; nucleotides not matched to a gene: 10.

This clone was detected a few times. The chain joins TRBV5-1 to TRBJ1-4; TRBD1 aligns across 7 bases. The trim removed 5 bases at V and 5 bases at J, leaving 6 bases unmatched. Germline V gene data show CDR1 as SGHRS and CDR2 as YFSETQ. The CDR3 is 14 amino acids. For the CDR3, the DNA is TGCGCCAGCAGTCGGGACAGCCTAAATGAAAAACTGTTTTTT. Protein sequence: CASSRDSLNEKLFF.

Here the CDR3 reads CASSTTSSFSGVLHEQFF. CDR3 DNA sequence: TGTGCCAGCAGCACAACCTCCTCGTTTTCAGGTGTACTCCATGAGCAGTTCTTC. The chain has TRBV2 and TRBJ2-1, with D uncertain. The CDR3 sequence is 18 residues long. With 6 bases removed from V and 8 bases from J, the gap between germline ends came to 29 bases. The germline V gene encodes CDR1 SNHLY and CDR2 FYNNEI.

V and J are TRBV14 and TRBJ2-5, with a weak D call TRBD2 (7 bases). CDR1 is SGHDN, CDR2 FVKESK, per germline. CDR3 size: 16 residues. Between the trimmed V and J ends, which lost 0 bases and 5 bases, there was a span of 16 bases. CDR3 region: CASSQDWGGASETQYF. Here the CDR3 DNA reads TGTGCCAGCAGCCAAGATTGGGGGGGCGCATCGGAGACCCAGTACTTC.

This clone was counted a few times. The chain joins TRBV7-9 to TRBJ1-2; 8 bases align to TRBD1. Germline values: CDR1 SEHNR, CDR2 FQNEAQ (reference sequence). The ends lost 7 bases at V and 8 bases at J; junction bases unmatched: 12. The CDR3 loop spans 14 amino acids. CDR3 loop: CASTREDRVKGYTF. The CDR3 DNA reads TGTGCCAGCACCCGAGAGGACAGGGTTAAAGGCTACACCTTC.

This clone was observed once. The V gene is TRBV7-5, the J gene TRBJ2-3; TRBD2 was called by the table and not checked on the DNA. TRBV7-5 has pseudogene status. This CDR3 comprises 16 residues. The CDR3, as DNA: TGTGTCAGAAGCACGACTAGCGGGAGGTTCACAGATACGCAGTATTTT. It yields the protein CVRSTTSGRFTDTQYF.

The chain is built from TRBV30 and TRBJ1-5; 7 bases are shared with TRBD1. This CDR3 has 17 residues. J gave up 6 bases and V 1 base, and 15 bases lay outside the gene matches. CDR1 is GTSNPN and CDR2 is SVGIG in the germline V gene (reference sequence). CDR3 region: CAWSEYFSTGETQPQHF. The DNA of the CDR3 is TGTGCCTGGAGTGAGTACTTCTCAACAGGGGAGACTCAGCCCCAGCATTTT. Complete variable domain (other parts from reference TRBV30 and TRBJ1-5): SQTIHQWPATLVQPVGSPLSLECTVEGTSNPNLYWYRQAAGRGLQLLFYSVGIGQISSEVPQNLSASRPQDRQFILSSKKLLLSDSGFYLCAWSEYFSTGETQPQHFGDGTRLSIL.

The rearrangement joins TRBV30 to TRBJ2-5; D is undetermined. Germline V gene sequence: CDR1 GTSNPN, CDR2 SVGIG (reference sequence). This CDR3 is built from 15 residues. V lost 5 bases and J lost 0, with 16 bases in between. The CDR3, as DNA: TGTGCCTGGGGTTTGAGGCCCCGATACCAAGAGACCCAGTACTTC. It encodes CAWGLRPRYQETQYF.

This clone occurred once. The chain couples TRBV5-4 to TRBJ2-3, with D possibly TRBD1 on 6 matching bases. This CDR3 is built from 14 residues. Germline V gene sequence: CDR1 SGHNT, CDR2 YYREEE (reference sequence). Trimming left V 4 bases short and J 4 bases short, with 13 bases between. In DNA, the CDR3 is TGTGCCAGCAGCCCACAGGGTGTCGCAGATACGCAGTATTTT. Its translation is CASSPQGVADTQYF.

The chain has TRBV30 and TRBJ2-5, with 7 bases aligning to TRBD2. The germline V gene has CDR1 GTSNPN and CDR2 SVGIG (reference sequence). The CDR3 has 15 residues. V shed 0 bases and J 2 bases; nucleotides not matched to a gene: 6. The CDR3 bases are TGTGCCTGGAGTGTACTCGGCGGGGGTCAAGAGACCCAGTACTTC. Amino acids: CAWSVLGGGQETQYF.

The CDR3 coding sequence is TGTGCCAGCAAAATCGGACAGGGTGCCTACGAGCAGTACTTC. Protein product: CASKIGQGAYEQYF. This chain uses TRBV6-6 with TRBJ2-7, with 8 bases identical to TRBD1. The CDR3 contains 14 residues. V was pared by 7 bases and J by 2 bases, with 7 bases of the junction left unmatched. From germline, CDR1 is MNHNY and CDR2 SVGAGI (reference sequence).

The CDR3: CASSVNRDYGYTF. CDR3 in DNA: TGTGCCAGCAGTGTAAACAGGGATTATGGCTACACCTTC. This chain links TRBV6-5 with TRBJ1-2, with D possibly matching TRBD1 (6 bases). This CDR3 contains 13 residues. Germline V gene data show CDR1 as MNHEY and CDR2 as SVGAGI. With 5 bases removed from V and 5 bases from J, the gap between germline ends came to 12 bases.

By its share, this clone is medium-sized. The chain recombines TRBV7-2 with TRBJ2-1, with 7 bases fitting TRBD2. The CDR3 consists of 14 residues. Unmatched junction bases numbered 6, after V lost 1 base and J lost 9 bases. The germline V gene encodes CDR1 SGHTA and CDR2 FQGNSA. The CDR3 region is CASSLVGREGEQFF. The CDR3 coding sequence is TGTGCCAGCAGCTTAGTAGGCAGGGAGGGTGAGCAGTTCTTC.

The V call is TRBV6-5, the J call TRBJ1-1; 9 bases agree with TRBD1. The ends lost 4 bases at V and 10 bases at J; junction bases unmatched: 4. The CDR3 consists of 12 residues. Germline V CDR1 and CDR2: MNHEY, SVGAGI. CDR3 protein: CASSFRQGGAFF. CDR3 nucleotides: TGTGCCAGCAGTTTCAGACAGGGGGGAGCTTTCTTT.

This clone was observed a single time. The chain uses TRBV19 and TRBJ1-2; TRBD1 agrees at 8 bases. This CDR3 spans 16 amino acids. Losses at the gene ends were 2 bases for V and 2 bases for J; bases not matched to a gene: 7. Germline loops: CDR1 LNHDA, CDR2 SQIVND (reference sequence). CDR3 coding DNA: TGTGCCAGTAGTATAAAAGGGCAGGGGGCCAACTATGGCTACACCTTC. Amino acid sequence: CASSIKGQGANYGYTF.

The V call is TRBV7-9, the J call TRBJ2-1; 9 bases are a match to TRBD2. V gave up 5 bases and J gave up 3 bases; unmatched junction bases: 5. Per germline, CDR1 SEHNR and CDR2 FQNEAQ (reference sequence). CDR3 length: 15 amino acids. DNA for the CDR3: TGTGCCAGCAGCCAAATGACTAGCGGCTACAATGAGCAGTTCTTC. It encodes CASSQMTSGYNEQFF. The full variable domain, with the rest looked up from reference TRBV7-9 and TRBJ2-1, is DTGVSQNPRHKITKRGQNVTFRCDPISEHNRLYWYRQTLGQGPEFLTYFQNEAQLEKSRLLSDRFSAERPKGSFSTLEIQRTEQGDSAMYLCASSQMTSGYNEQFFGPGTRLTVL.

This clone was picked up one time. This chain joins TRBV9 and TRBJ1-1; perhaps TRBD1 as D (6 bases). Germline-derived CDR1 and CDR2 are SGDLS and YYNGEE. The CDR3 contains 14 residues. Trimming left V 0 bases short and J 3 bases short, with 9 bases between. CDR3 nucleotide sequence: TGTGCCAGCAGCGTAGGGACAGCGTACACTGAAGCTTTCTTT. Translation: CASSVGTAYTEAFF.

This clone appeared once. The rearrangement joins TRBV6-4 to TRBJ1-1; 8 bases fit TRBD1. The length of the CDR3 is 14 residues. CDR1 is MRHNA, CDR2 SNTAGT, per germline. The V segment lost 2 bases and the J segment 4 bases; nucleotides outside the gene matches: 3. The CDR3 nucleotides read TGTGCCAGCAGTGACACTGACAGGGGCACTGAAGCTTTCTTT. It yields the protein CASSDTDRGTEAFF.

DNA of the CDR3: TGTGCCAGCAGCTTAGGCGCTCTATTGAACACTGAAGCTTTCTTT. Amino acids: CASSLGALLNTEAFF. The chain joins TRBV13 to TRBJ1-1; no clear D gene. Germline CDR1 is PRHDT and CDR2 is FYEKMQ (reference sequence). There are 15 residues in the CDR3. The V end lost 0 bases, the J end lost 0 bases, and 8 bases lay between the germline ends.

This clone was found once. The chain has TRBV6-5 and TRBJ1-2; D gene ambiguous. Germline V gene data show CDR1 as MNHEY and CDR2 as SVGAGI. Trimming pared 2 bases from V and 1 base from J, leaving 8 bases between. The CDR3 totals 14 residues. The CDR3 is CASSYVPGNYGYTF. CDR3 nucleotides: TGTGCCAGCAGTTACGTCCCCGGTAACTATGGCTACACCTTC.

This chain uses TRBV10-3 with TRBJ2-7, with a weak D call TRBD1 (6 bases). Trimming took off 0 bases at V and 5 bases at J, with 8 bases between the two ends. Germline values: CDR1 ENHRY, CDR2 SYGVKD. This CDR3 is built from 13 residues. CDR3: CAISESQGHEQYF. Written as DNA, the CDR3 is TGTGCCATCAGTGAGTCGCAGGGGCACGAGCAGTACTTC.